Described below is a single T cell receptor beta chain sequence and its context. The antigen remains unidentified. These data originate in a study of radiotherapy plus CTLA-4 blockade in lung cancer. Background on the study: With approximately 30% of patients having disease control, objective responses were seen in roughly 18%. Regarding the study as a whole: How blood T cell clones changed early, along with interferon-beta, reportedly forecast response best. Radiotherapy plus ipilimumab was followed by expansion in blood of tumor-derived TCR clones.

Trimming left V 1 base short and J 5 bases short, with 18 bases between. Germline V gene data show CDR1 as SGHDN and CDR2 as FVKESK. The CDR3 is made up of 16 amino acids. Sequenced by immunoSEQ multiplex PCR; TCRdb stores in-frame clones only, minus some. The data hold some 15,000 clones, with about 89% observed a single time. Chemo-refractory metastatic non-small-cell lung cancer patients received focal radiation with ipilimumab CTLA-4 blockade. This clonotype was obtained from a human donor with non-small cell lung cancer that progressed on radiotherapy plus ipilimumab. Some clones in this sample may be carry-over from other donors' samples. The input for sequencing was peripheral blood, taken from a patient treated with radiotherapy plus ipilimumab. The chain links TRBV14 to TRBJ2-7; D is possibly TRBD1 (5 bases). The CDR3 nucleotides are TGTGCCAGCAGCCAAGGGGGCGGCAGGGAATGGCACGAGCAGTACTTC. It yields the protein CASSQGGGREWHEQYF.